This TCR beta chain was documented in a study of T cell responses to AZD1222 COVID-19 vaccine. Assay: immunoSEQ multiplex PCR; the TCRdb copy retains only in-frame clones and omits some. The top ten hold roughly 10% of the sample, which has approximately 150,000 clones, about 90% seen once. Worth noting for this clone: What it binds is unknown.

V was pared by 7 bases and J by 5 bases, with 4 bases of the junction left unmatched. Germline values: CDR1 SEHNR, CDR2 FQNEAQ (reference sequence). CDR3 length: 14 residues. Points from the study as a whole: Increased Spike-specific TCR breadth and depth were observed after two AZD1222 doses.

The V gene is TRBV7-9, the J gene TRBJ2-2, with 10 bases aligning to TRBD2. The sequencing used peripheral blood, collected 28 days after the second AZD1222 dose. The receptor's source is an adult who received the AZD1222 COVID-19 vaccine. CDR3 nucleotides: TGTGCCAGCACCAGGACTAGCGGAACCGGGGAGCTGTTTTTT. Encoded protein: CASTRTSGTGELFF.